These T cell receptor beta chains were read from a single sample in a study of cytomegalovirus exposure and HLA in healthy donors. Measured with immunoSEQ multiplex PCR; TCRdb has only the in-frame clones, and not every one. The sample holds 70,000 to 95,000 clones; just under 85% are singletons and the top ten take 5.6%. The sequenced material came from PBMCs. These receptors came from a woman aged 18-30 years in good health and CMV-seropositive. Both conserved end residues are part of each CDR3. Fields, in order: J gene, clone size, D gene, V gene, CDR3 protein, CDR3 DNA. A D gene is named only where the DNA matches it firmly. Expanded clones are given a class, and other clones once, few, many or no size at all.

j_call: TRBJ2-5; clone_size: once; d_call: TRBD1; v_call: TRBV9; cdr3_aa: CASSGPTGSSGETQYF; cdr3_nt: TGTGCCAGCAGCGGACCGACAGGGAGTTCTGGAGAGACCCAGTACTTC
j_call: TRBJ2-7; clone_size: NA; d_call: TRBD1; v_call: TRBV25-1; cdr3_aa: CASSAYRGPLIYEQYF; cdr3_nt: TGTGCCAGCAGTGCCTACAGGGGCCCCCTTATCTACGAGCAGTACTTC
j_call: TRBJ1-3; clone_size: NA; d_call: NA; v_call: TRBV10-2; cdr3_aa: CASMWGGSGNTIYF; cdr3_nt: TGCGCCAGCATGTGGGGCGGCTCTGGAAACACCATATATTTT
j_call: TRBJ1-4; clone_size: NA; d_call: NA; v_call: TRBV27; cdr3_aa: CASSRQGRNGNEKLFF; cdr3_nt: TGTGCCAGCAGCAGGCAGGGTCGCAATGGTAATGAAAAACTGTTTTTT
j_call: TRBJ2-2; clone_size: NA; d_call: NA; v_call: TRBV19; cdr3_aa: CASSIGQGAGELFF; cdr3_nt: TGTGCCAGTAGTATTGGGCAGGGTGCCGGGGAGCTGTTTTTT
j_call: TRBJ2-2; clone_size: NA; d_call: TRBD2; v_call: TRBV4-1; cdr3_aa: CASSHIPGLGRPGELFF; cdr3_nt: TGCGCCAGCAGCCACATACCGGGACTAGGGAGGCCCGGGGAGCTGTTTTTT
j_call: TRBJ1-1; clone_size: NA; d_call: TRBD1; v_call: TRBV5-4; cdr3_aa: CASGMGQLTTEAFF; cdr3_nt: TGTGCCAGCGGAATGGGACAGCTCACAACTGAAGCTTTCTTT
j_call: TRBJ1-1; clone_size: once; d_call: NA; v_call: TRBV7-9; cdr3_aa: CASLELAGLNTEAFF; cdr3_nt: TGTGCCAGCCTAGAATTGGCGGGCCTGAACACTGAAGCTTTCTTT
j_call: TRBJ2-5; clone_size: once; d_call: TRBD2; v_call: TRBV5-1; cdr3_aa: CASSQGLDPETQYF; cdr3_nt: TGCGCCAGCAGCCAGGGACTAGATCCGGAGACCCAGTACTTC
j_call: TRBJ1-2; clone_size: NA; d_call: NA; v_call: TRBV10-2; cdr3_aa: CASQGYGNNYGYTF; cdr3_nt: TGCGCCAGCCAAGGGTACGGGAATAACTATGGCTACACCTTC
j_call: TRBJ2-2; clone_size: NA; d_call: TRBD1; v_call: TRBV4-2; cdr3_aa: CASSQGRQGANTGELFF; cdr3_nt: TGTGCCAGCAGCCAAGGACGGCAGGGGGCGAACACCGGGGAGCTGTTTTTT
j_call: TRBJ1-3; clone_size: few; d_call: NA; v_call: TRBV10-3; cdr3_aa: CAISENEGRDTIYF; cdr3_nt: TGTGCCATCAGTGAGAACGAGGGAAGGGACACCATATATTTT
j_call: TRBJ1-5; clone_size: NA; d_call: TRBD1; v_call: TRBV7-6; cdr3_aa: CASSLTSGTGGYSNQPQHF; cdr3_nt: TGTGCCAGCAGCTTAACATCCGGGACAGGGGGTTATAGCAATCAGCCCCAGCATTTT
j_call: TRBJ1-6; clone_size: NA; d_call: NA; v_call: TRBV4-2; cdr3_aa: CASSQEQVNSPLHF; cdr3_nt: TGTGCCAGCAGCCAAGAACAGGTGAATTCACCCCTCCACTTT
j_call: TRBJ1-1; clone_size: NA; d_call: TRBD1; v_call: TRBV6-5; cdr3_aa: CASSYTGGTEAFF; cdr3_nt: TGTGCCAGCAGTTATACAGGGGGGACTGAAGCTTTCTTT
j_call: TRBJ2-1; clone_size: NA; d_call: TRBD1; v_call: TRBV6-5; cdr3_aa: CASSPDRGRNNEQFF; cdr3_nt: TGTGCCAGCAGTCCCGACAGGGGGCGCAACAATGAGCAGTTCTTC
j_call: TRBJ2-7; clone_size: NA; d_call: TRBD1; v_call: TRBV6-1; cdr3_aa: CASNDRGIGSYEQYF; cdr3_nt: TGTGCCAGCAACGACAGGGGCATTGGGTCCTACGAGCAGTACTTC
j_call: TRBJ1-1; clone_size: NA; d_call: TRBD1; v_call: TRBV28; cdr3_aa: CASSLGQGASAFF; cdr3_nt: TGTGCCAGCAGTTTAGGTCAGGGGGCCTCAGCTTTCTTT
j_call: TRBJ1-3; clone_size: NA; d_call: NA; v_call: TRBV5-1; cdr3_aa: CASSSNRDSGNTIYF; cdr3_nt: TGCGCCAGCAGCTCTAACAGGGACTCTGGAAACACCATATATTTT
j_call: TRBJ2-3; clone_size: NA; d_call: TRBD2; v_call: TRBV14; cdr3_aa: CASSQAIAGRADTQYF; cdr3_nt: TGTGCCAGCAGCCAGGCTATAGCGGGGCGGGCAGATACGCAGTATTTT
j_call: TRBJ1-2; clone_size: NA; d_call: NA; v_call: TRBV11-1; cdr3_aa: CASSSRAYGYTF; cdr3_nt: TGTGCCAGCAGCTCACGAGCTTATGGCTACACCTTC
j_call: TRBJ1-1; clone_size: few; d_call: NA; v_call: TRBV7-2; cdr3_aa: CASRSVSQGRTEAFF; cdr3_nt: TGTGCCAGCAGATCCGTTTCACAGGGTCGGACTGAAGCTTTCTTT
j_call: TRBJ1-1; clone_size: NA; d_call: NA; v_call: TRBV11-2; cdr3_aa: CASSLSGNTEAFF; cdr3_nt: TGTGCCAGCAGCTTATCCGGGAACACTGAAGCTTTCTTT